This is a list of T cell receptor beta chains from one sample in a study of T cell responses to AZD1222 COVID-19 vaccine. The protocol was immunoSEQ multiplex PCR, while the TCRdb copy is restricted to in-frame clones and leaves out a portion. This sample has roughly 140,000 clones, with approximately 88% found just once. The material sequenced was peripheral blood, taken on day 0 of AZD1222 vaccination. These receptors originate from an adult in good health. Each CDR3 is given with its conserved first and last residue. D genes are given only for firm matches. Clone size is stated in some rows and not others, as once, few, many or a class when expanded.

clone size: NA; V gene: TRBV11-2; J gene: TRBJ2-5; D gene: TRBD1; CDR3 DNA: TGTGCCAGCAGCAGGGGACAGCAAGAGACCCAGTACTTC; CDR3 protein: CASSRGQQETQYF
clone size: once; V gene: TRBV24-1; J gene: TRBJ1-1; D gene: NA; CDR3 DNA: TGTGCCACCAAGGTTTGGGAGAACACTGAAGCTTTCTTT; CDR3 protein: CATKVWENTEAFF
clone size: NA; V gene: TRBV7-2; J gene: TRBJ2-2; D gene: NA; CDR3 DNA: TGTGCCAGCAGCAACCGGGCCTGGGTTGGCGGGGAGCTGTTTTTT; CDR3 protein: CASSNRAWVGGELFF
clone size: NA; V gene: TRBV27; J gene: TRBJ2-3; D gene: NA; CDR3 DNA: TGTGCCAGCAGTTTAAGGGACGGGGTAGATACGCAGTATTTT; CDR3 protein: CASSLRDGVDTQYF
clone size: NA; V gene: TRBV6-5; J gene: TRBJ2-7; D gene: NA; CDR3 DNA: TGTGCCAGCAGTTACTCAGGCTCCTACGAGCAGTACTTC; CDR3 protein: CASSYSGSYEQYF
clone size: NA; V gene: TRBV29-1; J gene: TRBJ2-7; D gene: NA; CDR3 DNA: TGCAGCGTACTAGACGGGTACGAGCAGTACTTC; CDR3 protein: CSVLDGYEQYF
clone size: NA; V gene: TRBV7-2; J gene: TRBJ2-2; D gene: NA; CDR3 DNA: TGTGCCAGCAGCTGGACTGGGAACACCGGGGAGCTGTTTTTT; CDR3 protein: CASSWTGNTGELFF
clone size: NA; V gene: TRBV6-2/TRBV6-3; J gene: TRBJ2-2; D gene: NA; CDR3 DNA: TGTGCCAGCAGTTACTCAAAAGGAGCCGGGGAGCTGTTTTTT; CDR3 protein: CASSYSKGAGELFF
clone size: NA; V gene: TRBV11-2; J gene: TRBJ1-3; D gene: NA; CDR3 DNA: TGTGCCAGCAGCCCTCAGGGGACCTCTGGAAACACCATATATTTT; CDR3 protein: CASSPQGTSGNTIYF
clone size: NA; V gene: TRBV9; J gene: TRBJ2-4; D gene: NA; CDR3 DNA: TGTGCCAGCAGCCCCCTAGGGCTGGGGGACTCTCCTCAGTACTTC; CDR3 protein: CASSPLGLGDSPQYF
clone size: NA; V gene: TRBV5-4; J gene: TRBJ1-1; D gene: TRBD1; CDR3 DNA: TGTGCCAGCAGCATCCCTTGGGCGGGCAGGGGGAAAACTGAAGCTTTCTTT; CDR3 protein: CASSIPWAGRGKTEAFF
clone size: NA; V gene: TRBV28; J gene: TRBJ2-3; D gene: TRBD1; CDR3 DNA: TGTGCCAGCAGTTTATGGGGGACAGGGATTCATACGCAGTATTTT; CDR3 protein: CASSLWGTGIHTQYF
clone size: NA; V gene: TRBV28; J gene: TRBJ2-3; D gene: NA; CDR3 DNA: TGTGCCAGCAGTTCTCCAAATACGCAGTATTTT; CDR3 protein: CASSSPNTQYF
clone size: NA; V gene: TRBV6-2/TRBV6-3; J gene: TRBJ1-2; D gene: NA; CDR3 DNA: TGTGCCAGCAGTTACTCGGGTCGAACTAACTATGGCTACACCTTC; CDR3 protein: CASSYSGRTNYGYTF
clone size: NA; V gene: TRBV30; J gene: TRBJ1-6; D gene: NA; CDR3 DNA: TGTGCCTGGAGGTCGGCAGGGAACAATTCACCCCTCCACTTT; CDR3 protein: CAWRSAGNNSPLHF
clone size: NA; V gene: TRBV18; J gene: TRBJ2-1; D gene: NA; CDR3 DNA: TGTGCCAGCTCACCGTGGCCCGACAATGAGCAGTTCTTC; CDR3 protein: CASSPWPDNEQFF
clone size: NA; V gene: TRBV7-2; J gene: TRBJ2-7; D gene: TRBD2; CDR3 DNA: TGTGCCAGCAGCTTAATAGCGGGATCCCCCTACGAGCAGTACTTC; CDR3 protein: CASSLIAGSPYEQYF
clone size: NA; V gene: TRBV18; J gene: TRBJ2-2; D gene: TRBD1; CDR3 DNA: TGTGCCAGCTCACCGCAGGGGGCATCCGGGGAGCTGTTTTTT; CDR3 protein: CASSPQGASGELFF
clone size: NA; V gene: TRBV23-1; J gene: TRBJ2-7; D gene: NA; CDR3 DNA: TGCGCCAGCAGTCCCTCTATGGGGACAAGACCCTACGAGCAGTACTTC; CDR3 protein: CASSPSMGTRPYEQYF
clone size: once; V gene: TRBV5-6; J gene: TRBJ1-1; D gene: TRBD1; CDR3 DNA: TGTGCCAGCAGCTGGGGACAGGGCGGGGGTGAAGCTTTCTTT; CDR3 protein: CASSWGQGGGEAFF
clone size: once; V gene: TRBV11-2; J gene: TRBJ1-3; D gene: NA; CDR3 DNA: TGTGCCAGCAGCTTAGTAACGGGCCCCGGGCATTTT; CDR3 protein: CASSLVTGPGHF
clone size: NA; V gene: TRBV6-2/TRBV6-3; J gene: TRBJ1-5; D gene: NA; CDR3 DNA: TGTGCCAGCAGTTACGCGGGATCGTTTTTGAGCAATCAGCCCCAGCATTTT; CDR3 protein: CASSYAGSFLSNQPQHF
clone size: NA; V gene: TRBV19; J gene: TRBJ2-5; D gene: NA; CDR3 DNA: TGTGCCAGTAGCACAGGGTTACGAGGAACTACCCAGTACTTC; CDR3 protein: CASSTGLRGTTQYF
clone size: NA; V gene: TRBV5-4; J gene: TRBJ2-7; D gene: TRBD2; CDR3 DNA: TGTGCCAGCACCAGGTCCAGCGGGAGCCCCGGGTACGAGCAGTACTTC; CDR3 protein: CASTRSSGSPGYEQYF
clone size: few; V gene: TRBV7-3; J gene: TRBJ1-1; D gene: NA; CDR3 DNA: TGTGCCAGCAGCTTAAATGTGGGGGTTGAAGCTTTCTTT; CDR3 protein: CASSLNVGVEAFF
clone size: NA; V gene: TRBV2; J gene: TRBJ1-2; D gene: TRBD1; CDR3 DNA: TGTGCCAGCAGCCCGGACAGGATTAACGGCTACACCTTC; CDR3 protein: CASSPDRINGYTF
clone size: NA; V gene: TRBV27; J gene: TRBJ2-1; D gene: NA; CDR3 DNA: TGTGCCAGCAGTTTTACCTACAATGAGCAGTTCTTC; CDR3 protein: CASSFTYNEQFF
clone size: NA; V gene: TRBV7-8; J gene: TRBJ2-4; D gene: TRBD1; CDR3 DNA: TGTGCCAGCAGCCCCCATGGGGCAGGGGGCGCGATAGGAGCCAAAAACATTCAGTACTTC; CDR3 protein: CASSPHGAGGAIGAKNIQYF
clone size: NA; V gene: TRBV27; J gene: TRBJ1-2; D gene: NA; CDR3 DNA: TGTGCCAGCAGCCCCGGTTCGAACTATGGCTACACCTTC; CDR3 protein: CASSPGSNYGYTF
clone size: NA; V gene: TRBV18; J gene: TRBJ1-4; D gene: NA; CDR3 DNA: TGTGCCAGCTCACTCGGACAGAAGAATGAAAAACTGTTTTTT; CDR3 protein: CASSLGQKNEKLFF
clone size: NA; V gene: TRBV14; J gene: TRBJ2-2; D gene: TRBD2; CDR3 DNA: TGTGCCAGCAGCCTCGGGGGACTACCATCGAACACCGGGGAGCTGTTTTTT; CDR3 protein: CASSLGGLPSNTGELFF
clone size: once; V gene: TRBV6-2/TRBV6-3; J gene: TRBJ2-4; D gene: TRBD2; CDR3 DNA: TGTGCCAGCAGTTACTCGAGCGGGAGGGAAGCCAAAAACATTCAGTACTTC; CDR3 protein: CASSYSSGREAKNIQYF
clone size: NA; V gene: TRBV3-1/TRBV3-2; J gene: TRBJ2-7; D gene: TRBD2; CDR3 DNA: TGTGCCAGTTCTCCGGCTAGCGGGGTGGAATACGAGCAGTACTTC; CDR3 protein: CASSPASGVEYEQYF
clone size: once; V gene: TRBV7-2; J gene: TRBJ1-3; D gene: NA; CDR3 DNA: TGTGCCAGCAGCTTCGGCAGCAACTCTGGAAACACCATATATTTT; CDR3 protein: CASSFGSNSGNTIYF
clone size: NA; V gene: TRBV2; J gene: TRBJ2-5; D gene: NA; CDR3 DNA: TGTGCCAGCAGTGAAACTCCCGGGATACAAGAGACCCAGTACTTC; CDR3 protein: CASSETPGIQETQYF